The 29 T cell receptor beta chains in this list originate from one sample, sequenced in a study of control samples from healthy donors and cancer patients. Repertoires were generated with immunoSEQ multiplex PCR, while TCRdb's copy carries only in-frame clones and drops some. The profile covers more than 85,000 clones, with around 89% appearing a single time and 17% taken by the ten largest. The sequencing input was blood. The receptors shown here come from a woman aged 50 to 60 in good health.

In its sample, this clone was seen once. The chain has TRBV27 and TRBJ1-4; unclear D gene. There are 15 residues in the CDR3. Trimming pared 6 bases from V and 8 bases from J, leaving 19 bases between. CDR1 and CDR2 from the germline V gene are MNHEY and SMNVEV (reference sequence). CDR3 amino acids: CASSTYSVYNEKLFF. For the CDR3, the DNA is TGTGCCAGCAGCACTTACTCAGTGTATAACGAAAAACTGTTTTTT.

This chain joins TRBV7-3 and TRBJ1-3; D call uncertain. V shed 5 bases and J shed 0 bases, with 2 bases lying between them. This CDR3 has 12 amino acids. The germline V gene has CDR1 SGHTA and CDR2 FQGTGA. The CDR3 loop is CASSNSGNTIYF. For the CDR3, the DNA is TGTGCCAGCAGCAACTCTGGAAACACCATATATTTT.

CDR3 nucleotides: TGTGCCAGCACCTTAACAGGACGGTCGGGACTAGCGGGAGTAATGGTCTCCTACGAGCAGTACGTC. This gives the protein CASTLTGRSGLAGVMVSYEQYV. The rearrangement joins TRBV27 to TRBJ2-7, with TRBD2 matching 14 bases. Germline V gives CDR1 MNHEY, CDR2 SMNVEV (reference sequence). This CDR3 spans 22 amino acids. The V gene end was trimmed by 7 bases and the J gene end by 0 bases; junction bases not matched to a gene: 23.

The rearrangement links TRBV7-2 to TRBJ1-6, with a tentative D call TRBD1 (5 bases). Per the germline V gene, CDR1 is SGHTA and CDR2 is FQGNSA. V dropped 5 bases and J dropped 0 bases, with 11 bases sitting between them. This CDR3 has 16 amino acids. The CDR3 DNA reads TGTGCCAGCAGCCGGACACCGAGCTCCTATAATTCACCCCTCCACTTT. Encoded protein: CASSRTPSSYNSPLHF.

V and J are TRBV27 and TRBJ1-2; TRBD1 matches at 7 bases. CDR3 size: 15 residues. V dropped 2 bases and J dropped 4; count of bases not matched to a gene: 7. The germline V gene has CDR1 MNHEY and CDR2 SMNVEV (reference sequence). The CDR3 region has the DNA TGTGCCAGCAGTTTAGGGCAGGGGGGATTCTATGGCTACACCTTC. It translates to CASSLGQGGFYGYTF.

The chain employs TRBV18 and TRBJ2-4; weak D call: TRBD2 (5 bases). Trimming shortened V by 8 bases and J by 0 bases, and 11 bases separated the two germline ends. This CDR3 has 14 residues. Germline CDR1 and CDR2: KGHSH and LQKENI. CDR3 sequence (DNA): TGTGCCAGCGGACTGGACCTAGCCAAAAACATTCAGTACTTC. This sequence encodes CASGLDLAKNIQYF.

The chain links TRBV5-1 to TRBJ2-2; 9 bases are shared with TRBD2. V dropped 3 bases and J dropped 2; count of bases not matched to a gene: 11. The CDR3 sequence is 18 residues long. Per the germline V gene, CDR1 is SGHRS and CDR2 is YFSETQ. The CDR3 sequence is CASSSLRGRAINTGELFF. Here the CDR3 DNA reads TGCGCCAGCAGCTCACTTCGCGGGAGGGCCATTAACACCGGGGAGCTGTTTTTT.

The chain uses TRBV11-1 and TRBJ1-1; D not resolved. V dropped 0 bases and J dropped 1 base, with 12 bases sitting between them. Germline V gene lookup returns CDR1 SGHAT and CDR2 FQDESV (reference sequence). This CDR3 has 16 amino acids. The CDR3 region has the DNA TGTGCCAGCAGCTTAGCCCGGACGGAGGCGAACACTGAAGCTTTCTTT. As protein: CASSLARTEANTEAFF.

CDR3 nucleotide sequence: TGTGCCAGCATCCCGGCGGGGGTTCCCTCTTACGAGCAGTACTTC. This encodes CASIPAGVPSYEQYF. This sequence joins TRBV2 and TRBJ2-7, with TRBD2 identical over 7 bases. Germline V gene lookup returns CDR1 SNHLY and CDR2 FYNNEI. V shed 7 bases and J 4 bases; nucleotides not matched to a gene: 13. This CDR3 has 15 residues.

The chain uses TRBV3-1 (or the pseudogene TRBV3-2) and TRBJ2-1; TRBD2 matches at 11 bases. Per the germline V gene, CDR1 is LGHDT and CDR2 is YNNKEL (reference sequence). The junction had 17 bases not matched to a gene; V was cut back by 7 bases and J by 15 bases. This CDR3 region has 15 residues. CDR3 loop: CASNDHIAGGPRPFF. The CDR3, as DNA: TGTGCCAGCAACGATCACATAGCGGGAGGGCCTAGGCCGTTCTTC.

V is TRBV6-6 and J is TRBJ2-1; unclear D gene. The CDR3 extends over 13 amino acids. Trimming left V 6 bases short and J 7 bases short, with 13 bases between. Germline V gene sequence: CDR1 MNHNY, CDR2 SVGAGI (reference sequence). The CDR3 spells CASRTPLMNEQFF. The CDR3 coding sequence is TGTGCCAGCAGAACCCCCTTGATGAATGAGCAGTTCTTC.

This chain joins TRBV12-5 and TRBJ1-6; D is unresolved. CDR3 size: 13 residues. With 6 bases removed from V and 7 bases from J, the gap between germline ends came to 10 bases. The germline V gene encodes CDR1 LGHNT and CDR2 FRNRAP. In DNA form, the CDR3 reads TGTGCTAGTGGCCCGTCCTTCAATTCACCCCTCCACTTT. Protein: CASGPSFNSPLHF.

The V and J genes are TRBV5-1 and TRBJ1-3, with D uncertain. V lost 0 bases and J 0 bases, leaving 10 bases between the germline ends. The CDR3 is made up of 16 amino acids. The germline CDR1 and CDR2 sequences are SGHRS and YFSETQ. The CDR3 sequence: CASSLAKAGSGNTIYF. CDR3 nucleotides: TGCGCCAGCAGCTTGGCCAAGGCCGGCTCTGGAAACACCATATATTTT.

The J gene is TRBJ1-2, the V gene TRBV6-1; TRBD1 matches at 9 bases. Germline loops: CDR1 MNHNS, CDR2 SASEGT. V shed 1 base, J shed 4 bases, and the junction held 4 bases outside the gene matches. The CDR3 sequence is 15 residues long. The chain's CDR3 is CASSEEGQGSYGYTF. The CDR3 nucleotides are TGTGCCAGCAGTGAAGAGGGACAGGGCTCCTATGGCTACACCTTC.

This clone was detected only once. The chain combines TRBV7-3 with TRBJ2-7; D could derive from TRBD1 or TRBD2 (6 bases each). V was pared by 1 base and J by 6 bases, with 13 bases between. Germline V gene data show CDR1 as SGHTA and CDR2 as FQGTGA. This CDR3 is 14 amino acids long. As DNA, the CDR3 is TGTGCCAGCAGCTTAATGTCCAGGGGAGGCGAGCAGTACTTC. Protein: CASSLMSRGGEQYF.

V is TRBV6-5 and J is TRBJ2-3; unclear D gene. The CDR3 has 12 residues. Germline CDR1 is MNHEY and CDR2 is SVGAGI. The ends were cut back, 8 bases at V and 8 bases at J, with 14 bases in the middle. Here the CDR3 reads CASVGYSATQYF. The DNA of the CDR3 is TGTGCCAGCGTCGGTTATTCAGCTACGCAGTATTTT.

The chain carries TRBV11-2 and TRBJ2-2; TRBD2 agrees at 7 bases. The junction had 3 bases not matched to a gene; V was cut back by 1 base and J by 10 bases. This CDR3 region has 13 residues. Germline V gene data show CDR1 as SGHAT and CDR2 as FQNNGV. CDR3 nucleotide sequence: TGTGCCAGCAGCTTAGGGACTAGTGCGGAGCTGTTTTTT. Protein sequence: CASSLGTSAELFF.

The rearrangement links TRBV24-1 to TRBJ2-3, with D possibly being TRBD2 (6 bases). V lost 4 bases and J 6 bases, leaving 10 bases between the germline ends. Germline CDR1 reads KGHDR; CDR2 reads SFDVKD. The CDR3 length is 13 residues. CDR3 loop: CATSDWDSDTQYF. CDR3 nucleotides: TGTGCCACCAGTGACTGGGACTCCGATACGCAGTATTTT.

The V and J genes are TRBV7-9 and TRBJ1-5; a possible D gene is TRBD1 (6 bases). Germline CDR1 reads SEHNR; CDR2 reads FQNEAQ (reference sequence). Trimming took 0 bases from V and 0 from J, leaving 12 bases between them. The CDR3 is 17 amino acids. For the CDR3, the DNA is TGTGCCAGCAGCTTAGCTGGGACACATTATAGCAATCAGCCCCAGCATTTT. Its protein is CASSLAGTHYSNQPQHF.

This CDR3 reads CASSLQGAPYEQYV. In nucleotides, the CDR3 is TGTGCCAGCAGTCTCCAGGGGGCCCCCTACGAGCAGTACGTC. The chain recombines TRBV2 with TRBJ2-7; the match to TRBD1 covers 8 bases. This CDR3 comprises 14 residues. V gave up 5 bases and J gave up 2 bases; unmatched junction bases: 5. CDR1 and CDR2 from the germline V gene are SNHLY and FYNNEI.

This chain connects TRBV7-9 to TRBJ2-1; D perhaps matches TRBD2 (6 bases). Germline values: CDR1 SEHNR, CDR2 FQNEAQ (reference sequence). V was shortened by 0 bases and J by 4 bases, with 13 bases between the two germline ends. This CDR3 has 16 residues. The CDR3 DNA is TGTGCCAGCAGCTTAGCGCCGGGACTTATGTACAATGAGCAGTTCTTC. Its translation is CASSLAPGLMYNEQFF.

The rearrangement uses TRBV2 and TRBJ2-4; a possible D gene is TRBD2 (6 bases). This CDR3 contains 13 residues. V was trimmed by 6 bases and J by 2 bases, leaving 8 bases between them. Germline V gene sequence: CDR1 SNHLY, CDR2 FYNNEI. CDR3 amino acids: CASSRETKNIQYF. CDR3 DNA: TGTGCCAGCAGCCGGGAGACCAAAAACATTCAGTACTTC.

The chain employs TRBV11-2 and TRBJ1-3; D is unclear. V shed 1 base and J shed 2 bases, with 12 bases lying between them. The CDR3 totals 16 residues. Germline V CDR1 and CDR2: SGHAT, FQNNGV. CDR3: CASSLVSEATGNTIYF. The CDR3 DNA reads TGTGCCAGCAGCTTAGTTTCAGAAGCGACTGGAAACACCATATATTTT.

V is TRBV7-9 and J is TRBJ2-3; D might be TRBD2 (5 bases). V lost 2 bases to trimming and J lost 2 bases, with 11 bases between them. CDR3 length: 15 amino acids. Germline assignment: CDR1 SEHNR and CDR2 FQNEAQ (reference sequence). DNA for the CDR3: TGTGCCAGCAGCTTATCGGAGGTTTCCACAGATACGCAGTATTTT. Encoded protein: CASSLSEVSTDTQYF.

The chain couples TRBV10-3 to TRBJ2-7; no clear D gene. This CDR3 region has 16 residues. V gave up 3 bases and J gave up 0 bases, with 15 bases separating them. CDR1 and CDR2 from the germline V gene are ENHRY and SYGVKD. CDR3: CAISDSGFGDSYEQYV. In DNA, the CDR3 is TGTGCCATCAGTGACTCCGGGTTCGGCGACTCCTACGAGCAGTACGTC.

The chain recombines TRBV2 with TRBJ1-1; D is ambiguous. Germline CDR1 reads SNHLY; CDR2 reads FYNNEI. Trimming cost V 4 bases and J 7 bases, with 13 bases left between them. CDR3 length: 13 residues. CDR3 bases: TGTGCCAGCAGTGGAGAGGGCATCCTTGAAGCTTTCTTT. Amino acid sequence: CASSGEGILEAFF.

The chain has TRBV5-6 and TRBJ1-1; unclear D gene. Germline CDR1 and CDR2: SGHDT and YYEEEE. CDR3 size: 11 residues. Trimming left V 4 bases short and J 2 bases short, with 3 bases between. CDR3 nucleotides: TGTGCCAGCAGCCTTAACACTGAAGCTTTCTTT. This codes for CASSLNTEAFF.

This sequence joins TRBV12-3 or TRBV12-4 and TRBJ2-7; no reliable D call. V shed 8 bases and J shed 6 bases, with 11 bases lying between them. CDR3 length equals 11 residues. The CDR3 DNA sequence: TGTGCCAGCTCTGACTCGTTCGAGCAGTACTTC. Amino acids: CASSDSFEQYF.

This clone came up once. The chain uses TRBV7-3 and TRBJ2-5; 15 bases are a match to TRBD2. Unmatched junction bases numbered 11, after V lost 4 bases and J lost 8 bases. Germline loops: CDR1 SGHTA, CDR2 FQGTGA. The CDR3 loop spans 17 amino acids. The CDR3 nucleotides read TGTGCCAGCAGCTCGGGACTAGCGGGGGGAACCGGCGTAACCCAGTACTTC. This gives the protein CASSSGLAGGTGVTQYF.